This T cell receptor (beta chain) was identified in a study of human T cells and chemical hapten exposure. For the study at large: 2% DPC applied to a roughly 2 cm by roughly 2 cm arm area sensitized donors.

Time point indicated: pre-sensitization, week 0. The treatment is: therapeutic diphenylcyclopropenone sensitization with weekly scalp DPC. Donors were 18 to 70-year-old alopecia patients suitable for DPC. This clonotype occurred many times. Its antigen is as yet unknown. Study conclusions and caveats: Donors, who had alopecia, may show an immune response that differs from healthy people's. Patch test score was positively correlated with the counts of PT1 expanded TCRs.

One entry per CDR3 protein results from TCRdb running MiXCR on the RACE reads. The sample carries approximately 370,000 distinct CDR3 sequences, 5% to 6.5% recorded once. Sequenced here: whole blood, sampled in connection with sensitization to the hapten diphenylcyclopropenone (DPC). The TCR sequence derives from a young woman with alopecia areata. Some clones in this sample may be carry-over from other donors' samples.

The CDR3 DNA sequence: TGTGCCAGCAGCCAAGCAATCTCCTCTGGGGCCAACGTCCTGACTTTC. Translation: CASSQAISSGANVLTF. The J gene is TRBJ2-6, the V gene TRBV14, with unresolved D. Trimming removed 1 base at V and 0 bases at J, with 7 bases between. Germline lookup yields CDR1 SGHDN and CDR2 FVKESK. The CDR3 spans 16 residues.